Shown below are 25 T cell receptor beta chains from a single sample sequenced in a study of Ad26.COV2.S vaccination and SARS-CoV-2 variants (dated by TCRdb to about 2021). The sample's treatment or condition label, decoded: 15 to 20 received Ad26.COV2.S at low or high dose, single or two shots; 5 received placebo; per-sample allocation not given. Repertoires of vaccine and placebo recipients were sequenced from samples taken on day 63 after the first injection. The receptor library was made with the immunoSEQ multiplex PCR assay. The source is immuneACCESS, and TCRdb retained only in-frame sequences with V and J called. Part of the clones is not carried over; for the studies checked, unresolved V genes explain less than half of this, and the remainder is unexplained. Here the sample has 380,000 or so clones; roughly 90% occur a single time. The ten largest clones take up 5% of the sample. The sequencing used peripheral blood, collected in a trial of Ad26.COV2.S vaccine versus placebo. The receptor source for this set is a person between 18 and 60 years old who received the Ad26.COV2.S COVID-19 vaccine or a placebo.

The CDR3 region has the DNA TGTGCCAGCAGCCAAGAAGGGACAGGGCCGAGTAATGGCTACACCTTC. Protein product: CASSQEGTGPSNGYTF. The rearrangement links TRBV3-1 (or the pseudogene TRBV3-2) to TRBJ1-2, with 9 nucleotides matching TRBD1. Germline values: CDR1 LGHDT, CDR2 YNNKEL (reference sequence). This CDR3 region has 16 residues. V dropped 0 bases and J dropped 6; count of bases not matched to a gene: 8.

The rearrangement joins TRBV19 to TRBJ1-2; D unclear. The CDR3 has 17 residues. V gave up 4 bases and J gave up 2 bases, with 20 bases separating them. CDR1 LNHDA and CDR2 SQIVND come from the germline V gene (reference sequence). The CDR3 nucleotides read TGTGCCAGTAGTACCCATCAATCCGGGCAGCAAAACTATGGCTACACCTTC. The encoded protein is CASSTHQSGQQNYGYTF.

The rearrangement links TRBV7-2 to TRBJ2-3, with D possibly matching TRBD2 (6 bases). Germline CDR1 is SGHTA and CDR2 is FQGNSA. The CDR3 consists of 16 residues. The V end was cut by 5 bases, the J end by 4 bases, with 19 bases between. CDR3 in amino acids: CASSPRVGTWADTQYF. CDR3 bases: TGTGCCAGCAGCCCGAGGGTGGGGACTTGGGCAGATACGCAGTATTTT.

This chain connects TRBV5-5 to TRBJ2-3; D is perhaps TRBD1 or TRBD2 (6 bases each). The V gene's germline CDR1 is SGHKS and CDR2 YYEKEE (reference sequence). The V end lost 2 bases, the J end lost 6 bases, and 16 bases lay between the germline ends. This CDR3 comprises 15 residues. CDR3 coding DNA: TGTGCCAGCAGCTTATATTTGGGGGGCGAGGATACGCAGTATTTT. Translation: CASSLYLGGEDTQYF.

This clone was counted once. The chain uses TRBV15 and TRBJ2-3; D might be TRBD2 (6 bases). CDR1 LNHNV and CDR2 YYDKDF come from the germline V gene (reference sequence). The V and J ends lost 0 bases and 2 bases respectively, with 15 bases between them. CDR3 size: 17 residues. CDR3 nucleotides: TGTGCCACCAGCAGAGATGGTAATAGCGGTTACACAGATACGCAGTATTTT. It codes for CATSRDGNSGYTDTQYF.

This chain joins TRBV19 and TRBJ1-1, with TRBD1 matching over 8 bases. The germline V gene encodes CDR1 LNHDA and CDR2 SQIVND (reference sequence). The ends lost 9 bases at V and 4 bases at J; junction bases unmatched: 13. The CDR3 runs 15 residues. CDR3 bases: TGTGCCAGCAGGATCGGGACAGGAATTCGCACTGAAGCTTTCTTT. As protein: CASRIGTGIRTEAFF. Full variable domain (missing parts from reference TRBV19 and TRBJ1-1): DGGITQSPKYLFRKEGQNVTLSCEQNLNHDAMYWYRQDPGQGLRLIYYSQIVNDFQKGDIAEGYSVSREKKESFPLTVTSAQKNPTAFYLCASRIGTGIRTEAFFGQGTRLTVV.

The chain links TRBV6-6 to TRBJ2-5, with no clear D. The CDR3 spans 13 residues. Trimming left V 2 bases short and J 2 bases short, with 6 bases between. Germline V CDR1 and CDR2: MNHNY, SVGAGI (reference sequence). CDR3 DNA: TGTGCCAGCAGTTACGGACCGCAAGAGACCCAGTACTTC. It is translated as CASSYGPQETQYF.

The CDR3, as DNA: TGCGCCAGCAGCTTGGCCTCGACAGGGGACTATGGCTACACCTTC. This gives the protein CASSLASTGDYGYTF. This sequence joins TRBV5-1 and TRBJ1-2, with 8 bases matching TRBD1. Germline V lookup: CDR1 SGHRS, CDR2 YFSETQ. There are 15 residues in the CDR3. Trimming at V came to 0 bases and at J to 3 bases, leaving 4 bases not matched to a gene.

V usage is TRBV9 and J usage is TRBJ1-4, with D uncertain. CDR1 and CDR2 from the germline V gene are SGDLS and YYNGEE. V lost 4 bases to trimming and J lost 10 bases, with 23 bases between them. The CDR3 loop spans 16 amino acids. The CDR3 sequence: CASSSEGGVGMGKLFF. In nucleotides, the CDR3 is TGTGCCAGCAGCTCCGAAGGCGGGGTAGGGATGGGAAAACTGTTTTTT. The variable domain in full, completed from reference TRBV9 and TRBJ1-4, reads DSGVTQTPKHLITATGQRVTLRCSPRSGDLSVYWYQQSLDQGLQFLIQYYNGEERAKGNILERFSAQQFPDLHSELNLSSLELGDSALYFCASSSEGGVGMGKLFFGSGTQLSVL.

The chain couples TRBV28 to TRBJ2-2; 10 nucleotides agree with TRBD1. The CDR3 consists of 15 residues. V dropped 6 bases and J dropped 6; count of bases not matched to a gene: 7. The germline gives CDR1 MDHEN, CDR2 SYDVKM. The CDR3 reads CASRPGTGEAGELFF. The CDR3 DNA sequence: TGTGCCAGCAGACCTGGGACAGGGGAGGCCGGGGAGCTGTTTTTT.

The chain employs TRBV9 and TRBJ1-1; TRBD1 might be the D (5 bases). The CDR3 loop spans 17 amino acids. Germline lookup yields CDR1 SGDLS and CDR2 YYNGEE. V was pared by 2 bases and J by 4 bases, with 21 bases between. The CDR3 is CASSVGPRTPRGTEAFF. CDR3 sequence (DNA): TGTGCCAGCAGCGTCGGACCGAGGACACCGAGAGGCACTGAAGCTTTCTTT.

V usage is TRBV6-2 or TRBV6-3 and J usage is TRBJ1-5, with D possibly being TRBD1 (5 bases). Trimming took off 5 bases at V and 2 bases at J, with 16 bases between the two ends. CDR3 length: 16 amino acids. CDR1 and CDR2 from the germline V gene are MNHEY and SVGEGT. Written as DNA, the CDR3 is TGTGCCAGCAGTACCTCCCAGGGAGGCGGCAATCAGCCCCAGCATTTT. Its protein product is CASSTSQGGGNQPQHF.

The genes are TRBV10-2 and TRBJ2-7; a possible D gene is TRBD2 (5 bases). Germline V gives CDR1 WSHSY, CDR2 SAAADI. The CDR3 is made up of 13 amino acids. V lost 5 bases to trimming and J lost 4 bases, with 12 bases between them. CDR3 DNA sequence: TGCGCCAGCAGTAGCGGAGTACTATACGAGCAGTACTTC. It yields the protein CASSSGVLYEQYF.

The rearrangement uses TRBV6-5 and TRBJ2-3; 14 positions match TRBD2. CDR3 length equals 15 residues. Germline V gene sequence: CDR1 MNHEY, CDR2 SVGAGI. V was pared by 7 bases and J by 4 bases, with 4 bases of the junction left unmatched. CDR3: CASKTSGRAPDTQYF. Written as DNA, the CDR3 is TGTGCCAGCAAGACTAGCGGGAGGGCCCCAGATACGCAGTATTTT.

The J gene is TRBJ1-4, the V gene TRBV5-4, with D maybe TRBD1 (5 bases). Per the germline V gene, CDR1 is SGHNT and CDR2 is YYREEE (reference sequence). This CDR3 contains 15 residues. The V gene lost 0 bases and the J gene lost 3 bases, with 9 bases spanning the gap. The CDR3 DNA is TGTGCCAGCAGCTTGGGGGGGATGGCTAATGAAAAACTGTTTTTT. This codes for CASSLGGMANEKLFF.

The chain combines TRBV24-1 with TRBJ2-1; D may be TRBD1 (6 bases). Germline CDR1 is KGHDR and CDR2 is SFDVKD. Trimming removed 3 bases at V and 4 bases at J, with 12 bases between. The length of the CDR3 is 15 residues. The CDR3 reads CATSDTVGGYNEQFF. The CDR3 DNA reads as TGTGCCACCAGTGATACAGTAGGGGGATACAATGAGCAGTTCTTC.

Here the CDR3 reads CASSYSVRRGYTF. CDR3 in DNA: TGTGCCAGCAGTTACTCGGTCAGGCGCGGCTACACCTTC. V is TRBV6-2 or TRBV6-3 and J is TRBJ1-2, with D unclear. The V end lost 0 bases, the J end lost 8 bases, and 10 bases lay between the germline ends. The CDR3 is 13 residues long. The germline CDR1 and CDR2 sequences are MNHEY and SVGEGT.

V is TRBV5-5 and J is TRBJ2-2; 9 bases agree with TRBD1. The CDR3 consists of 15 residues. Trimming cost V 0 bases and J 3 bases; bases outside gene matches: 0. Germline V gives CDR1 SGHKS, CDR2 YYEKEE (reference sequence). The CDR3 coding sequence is TGTGCCAGCAGCTTGGACAGGGGGCACACCGGGGAGCTGTTTTTT. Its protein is CASSLDRGHTGELFF.

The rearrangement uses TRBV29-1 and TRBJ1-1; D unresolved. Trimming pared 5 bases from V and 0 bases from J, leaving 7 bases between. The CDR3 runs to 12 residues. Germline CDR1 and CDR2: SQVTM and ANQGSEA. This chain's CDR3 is CSVSRMNTEAFF. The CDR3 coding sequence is TGCAGCGTTTCCAGGATGAACACTGAAGCTTTCTTT.

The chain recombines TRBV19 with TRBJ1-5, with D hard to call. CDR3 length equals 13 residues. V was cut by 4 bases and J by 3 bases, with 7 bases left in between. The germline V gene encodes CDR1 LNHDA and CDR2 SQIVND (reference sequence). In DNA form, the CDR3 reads TGTGCCAGTAGTAGGACCGACAATCAGCCCCAGCATTTT. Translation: CASSRTDNQPQHF.

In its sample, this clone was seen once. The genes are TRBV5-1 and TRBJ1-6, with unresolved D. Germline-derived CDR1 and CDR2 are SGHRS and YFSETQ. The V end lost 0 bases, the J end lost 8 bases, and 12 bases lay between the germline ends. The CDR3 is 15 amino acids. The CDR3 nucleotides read TGCGCCAGCAGCTTGGGTCCCGGGAAGGATTCACCCCTCCACTTT. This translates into CASSLGPGKDSPLHF. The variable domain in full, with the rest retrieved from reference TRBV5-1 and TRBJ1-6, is KAGVTQTPRYLIKTRGQQVTLSCSPISGHRSVSWYQQTPGQGLQFLFEYFSETQRNKGNFPGRFSGRQFSNSRSEMNVSTLELGDSALYLCASSLGPGKDSPLHFGNGTRLTVT.

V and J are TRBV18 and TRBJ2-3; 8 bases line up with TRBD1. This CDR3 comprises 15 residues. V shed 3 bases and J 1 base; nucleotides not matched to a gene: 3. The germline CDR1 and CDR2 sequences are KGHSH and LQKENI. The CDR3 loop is CASSPTGAGTDTQYF. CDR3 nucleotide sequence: TGTGCCAGCTCACCGACAGGGGCCGGCACAGATACGCAGTATTTT.

The CDR3 reads CASSFGQGNTEAFF. DNA for the CDR3: TGTGCCAGCAGCTTCGGACAGGGGAACACTGAAGCTTTCTTT. V gene TRBV7-9 combines with J gene TRBJ1-1; 8 bases align to TRBD1. V trimming: 3 bases; J trimming: 1 base; junction bases outside the gene matches: 1. CDR3 length equals 14 residues. Germline V CDR1 and CDR2: SEHNR, FQNEAQ (reference sequence). The entire variable domain, with the rest obtained from reference TRBV7-9 and TRBJ1-1, is as follows: DTGVSQNPRHKITKRGQNVTFRCDPISEHNRLYWYRQTLGQGPEFLTYFQNEAQLEKSRLLSDRFSAERPKGSFSTLEIQRTEQGDSAMYLCASSFGQGNTEAFFGQGTRLTVV.

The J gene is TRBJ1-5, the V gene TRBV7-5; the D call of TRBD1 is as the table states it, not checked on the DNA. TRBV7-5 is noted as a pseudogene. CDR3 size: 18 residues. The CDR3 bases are TGTGTCAGGCTCACCCCAAGACAGCATCCATATAGCAATCAGCCCCAGCATTTT. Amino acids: CVRLTPRQHPYSNQPQHF.

Written as DNA, the CDR3 is TGTGCTAGTGGTTTCGTGATTAGTAGTGAAGCCAAAAACATTCAGTACTTC. This codes for CASGFVISSEAKNIQYF. The chain is built from TRBV12-5 and TRBJ2-4, with D unresolved. Germline V gives CDR1 LGHNT, CDR2 FRNRAP. The CDR3 is made up of 17 amino acids. Trimming took off 3 bases at V and 0 bases at J, with 15 bases between the two ends.